These 10 T cell receptor beta chains originate from one sample sequenced in a study of T cells in Graves' hyperthyroidism and ophthalmopathy. TCR beta CDR3 regions were amplified from RNA. The study used the HTBI primer set for a first-round RT-PCR of the TCR CDR3. TCRdb re-analysed the multiplex PCR reads in MiXCR, keeping a single row per CDR3 protein. The table includes approximately 640,000 distinct CDR3 sequences, 15% to 20% detected once. Sequences were obtained from blood. The receptor source for this set is a man aged 45-65 years with Graves' hyperthyroidism.

This chain uses TRBV19 with TRBJ2-4, with D unresolved. CDR1 LNHDA and CDR2 SQIVND come from the germline V gene (reference sequence). The V gene lost 5 bases and the J gene lost 0 bases, with 17 bases spanning the gap. This CDR3 has 17 residues. The CDR3 spells CASSPTPLELAKNIQYF. The CDR3, as DNA: TGTGCCAGTAGTCCCACCCCCCTCGAATTAGCCAAAAACATTCAGTACTTC.

This clonotype appeared many times. This chain uses TRBV6-2 or TRBV6-3 with TRBJ2-1, with unresolved D. CDR1 is MNHEY and CDR2 is SVGEGT in the germline V gene. V lost 0 bases, J lost 4 bases, and 7 bases lay in between. The CDR3 is 14 residues long. CDR3 bases: TGTGCCAGCAGTTACTCAGCTCTTTACAATGAGCAGTTCTTC. The encoded protein is CASSYSALYNEQFF.

This clonotype appeared a few times. The V and J genes are TRBV5-4 and TRBJ2-2; the D gene could be TRBD1 or TRBD2 (5 bases each). V lost 0 bases to trimming and J lost 7 bases, with 10 bases between them. Germline V gives CDR1 SGHNT, CDR2 YYREEE (reference sequence). The CDR3 covers 14 residues. The CDR3 DNA sequence: TGTGCCAGCAGCTTGGGAGGGGCAGTCGGGGAGCTGTTTTTT. It codes for CASSLGGAVGELFF.

This clonotype was observed many times. V is TRBV7-2 and J is TRBJ2-1; D not resolved. Germline CDR1 SGHTA, CDR2 FQGNSA. Trimming removed 0 bases from V and 4 bases from J, with 10 bases in between. This CDR3 contains 15 residues. CDR3 sequence: CASSLAIGSYNEQFF. The CDR3 region has the DNA TGTGCCAGCAGCTTAGCGATCGGATCTTACAATGAGCAGTTCTTC.

As for this clonotype: With a much larger clone just one base away, this may be a read error. The V and J genes are TRBV27 and TRBJ2-7; D gene ambiguous. This CDR3 region has 14 residues. Trimming left V 2 bases short and J 0 bases short, with 8 bases between. The V gene's germline CDR1 is MNHEY and CDR2 SMNVEV (reference sequence). Written as DNA, the CDR3 is TGTGCCAGCAGTTTAATGGTCAACTCCTACGAGCAGTACTTC. Amino acid sequence: CASSLMVNSYEQYF.

Concerning this clonotype: A read error may produce the germline difference seen at one junction end. This chain joins TRBV30 and TRBJ1-3; no clear D gene. Germline V gene data show CDR1 as GTSNPN and CDR2 as SVGIG (reference sequence). The CDR3 runs 13 residues. CDR3 coding DNA: TGTGCCTGGAGTTTAGGGTCCGGAAACACCGTATATTTT. Translated: CAWSLGSGNTVYF.

There are many counts of this clonotype. The chain is built from TRBV28 and TRBJ2-5, with 7 bases that match TRBD2. There are 17 residues in the CDR3. Germline V gives CDR1 MDHEN, CDR2 SYDVKM. V lost 4 bases and J lost 5; bases outside the gene matches: 16. CDR3 in amino acids: CASSSKFRGSARETQYF. Written as DNA, the CDR3 is TGTGCCAGCAGTTCCAAGTTCCGCGGGAGTGCGCGGGAGACCCAGTACTTC.

In this sample, this clonotype turned up many times. V gene TRBV2 combines with J gene TRBJ2-7; 8 nucleotides match TRBD1. This CDR3 comprises 13 residues. V gave up 8 bases and J gave up 6 bases; unmatched junction bases: 9. Germline assignment: CDR1 SNHLY and CDR2 FYNNEI. The CDR3 nucleotides read TGTGCCAGCTATCGCAGGGGGCTGGGCGAGCAGTACTTC. This sequence encodes CASYRRGLGEQYF.

This clonotype was seen a few times. V is TRBV28 and J is TRBJ1-5; a possible D gene is TRBD1 (5 bases). Trimming took 3 bases from V and 1 from J, leaving 16 bases between them. The germline V gene has CDR1 MDHEN and CDR2 SYDVKM. This CDR3 is 17 amino acids long. The CDR3, as DNA: TGTGCCAGCAGTTTGTTAATGGGGCGCTTGAGCAATCAGCCCCAGCATTTT. This sequence encodes CASSLLMGRLSNQPQHF.

With respect to this clonotype: This may arise from a read error, as a much more abundant clone is one base away. The genes are TRBV7-2 and TRBJ2-5; TRBD1 matches at 11 bases. The germline V gene encodes CDR1 SGHTA and CDR2 FQGNSA. This CDR3 has 16 amino acids. In nucleotides, the CDR3 is TGTGCCAGCAGAGCGGCGGGACAGGGGGTCCAAGAGACCGAGTACTTC. Residues: CASRAAGQGVQETEYF. The complete variable domain, with remaining parts taken from reference TRBV7-2 and TRBJ2-5, reads GAGVSQSPSNKVTEKGKDVELRCDPISGHTALYWYRQSLGQGLEFLIYFQGNSAPDKSGLPSDRFSAERTGGSVSTLTIQRTQQEDSAVYLCASRAAGQGVQETEYFGPGTRLLVL.